This TCR beta chain originates from a study of control samples from healthy donors and cancer patients. Germline loops: CDR1 SGHVS, CDR2 FQNEAQ. The CDR3 is 15 amino acids. V was cut by 1 base and J by 2 bases, with 9 bases left in between. Generated by immunoSEQ multiplex PCR, the TCRdb table keeps only in-frame clones and is missing some. Among roughly 370,000 clones listed, around nine tenths were seen once. The clonotype comes from a man aged 35 to 55 with head and neck cancer. The V and J genes are TRBV7-8 and TRBJ1-5, with D unclear. Material for sequencing was PBMCs. CDR3 region: CASSLGRVRNQPQHF. The CDR3 bases are TGTGCCAGCAGCTTAGGTCGAGTGCGCAATCAGCCCCAGCATTTT.